The rows below give T cell receptor beta chains drawn from one sample of a study of cytomegalovirus exposure and HLA in healthy donors. Assay: immunoSEQ multiplex PCR; the TCRdb copy retains only in-frame clones and omits some. The sample consists of some 77,000 clones, around 95% of them appearing once. The specimen was PBMCs. All receptors derive from a man younger than 30 in good health and CMV-seropositive. The CDR3 runs from the conserved cysteine through the conserved F or W. D genes are given only for firm matches. Size is omitted from some rows. Given values are once, few, many or a class for expanded clones.

-	TRBV5-8	-	TRBJ2-3	CASSGTGDTQYF	TGTGCCAGCAGCGGTACAGGAGATACGCAGTATTTT
-	TRBV6-1	-	TRBJ2-1	CASSDPDILSEYNEQFF	TGTGCCAGCAGTGATCCCGACATCCTTTCAGAATACAATGAGCAGTTCTTC
TRBD1	TRBV7-4	-	TRBJ1-2	CASSLSGQGFYGYTF	TGTGCCAGCAGCCTCTCGGGACAGGGCTTCTATGGCTACACCTTC
-	TRBV18	-	TRBJ1-2	CASSPGEGYGYTF	TGTGCCAGCTCACCAGGAGAGGGCTATGGCTACACCTTC
TRBD2	TRBV7-7	-	TRBJ2-7	CASSPQAGSSYEQYF	TGTGCCAGCAGCCCGCAAGCGGGGAGCTCCTACGAGCAGTACTTC
TRBD2	TRBV7-8	once	TRBJ2-1	CASSPSGGVHNEQFF	TGTGCCAGCAGCCCTAGCGGGGGGGTCCACAATGAGCAGTTCTTC
TRBD2	TRBV4-1	once	TRBJ2-7	CASSQDRSELALTYEQYF	TGCGCCAGCAGCCAAGATAGGTCCGAACTAGCGTTAACCTACGAGCAGTACTTC
-	TRBV7-9	-	TRBJ2-3	CASSSSAGDTQYF	TGTGCCAGCAGCTCCTCAGCAGGCGATACGCAGTATTTT
TRBD1	TRBV9	-	TRBJ1-5	CASSVTDRVNQPQHF	TGTGCCAGCAGCGTAACGGACAGGGTTAATCAGCCCCAGCATTTT
TRBD2	TRBV5-1	-	TRBJ2-3	CASSLGASGGPTDTQYF	TGCGCCAGCAGCTTGGGGGCCAGCGGGGGACCCACAGATACGCAGTATTTT
TRBD1	TRBV6-5	-	TRBJ1-1	CASSYGTGAFF	TGTGCCAGCAGTTACGGGACAGGGGCTTTCTTT
TRBD1	TRBV18	-	TRBJ2-3	CASSPLGDRVRDTQYF	TGTGCCAGCTCACCACTGGGAGACAGGGTACGAGATACGCAGTATTTT
TRBD1	TRBV9	-	TRBJ1-1	CASSEHKQGARSEAFF	TGTGCCAGCAGCGAACATAAGCAGGGGGCGCGCAGTGAAGCTTTCTTT
-	TRBV27	-	TRBJ2-3	CASSYTGLKGADTQYF	TGTGCCAGCAGTTACACAGGTCTTAAAGGCGCAGATACGCAGTATTTT
-	TRBV5-4	-	TRBJ1-1	CASSLWATEAFF	TGTGCCAGCAGCTTATGGGCTACTGAAGCTTTCTTT
-	TRBV2	many	TRBJ2-3	CASMRSPAADTQYF	TGTGCCAGCATGAGGTCCCCAGCGGCAGATACGCAGTATTTT
TRBD2	TRBV4-1	once	TRBJ2-1	CASSHPWGTSGSQGEQFF	TGCGCCAGCAGCCACCCTTGGGGGACTAGCGGGAGTCAGGGTGAGCAGTTCTTC
-	TRBV18	-	TRBJ2-7	CASSPSPGQTSYEQYF	TGTGCCAGCTCACCATCTCCCGGACAGACCTCCTACGAGCAGTACTTC
TRBD1	TRBV18	-	TRBJ1-4	CASSPRQGEKLFF	TGTGCCAGCTCTCCACGACAGGGGGAAAAACTGTTTTTT
TRBD1	TRBV6-4	-	TRBJ2-3	CAFDISQGDTDTQYF	TGTGCCTTTGATATTTCCCAGGGGGACACAGATACGCAGTATTTT
-	TRBV6-1	-	TRBJ2-7	CASSEVGQGGSYEQYF	TGTGCCAGCAGTGAAGTGGGACAAGGCGGATCCTACGAGCAGTACTTC
-	TRBV19	-	TRBJ2-7	CASSISGFLEQYF	TGTGCCAGTAGTATATCGGGGTTTTTGGAGCAGTACTTC
-	TRBV7-2	-	TRBJ2-4	CASSPVQNSNIQYF	TGTGCCAGCAGCCCAGTTCAGAATAGCAACATTCAGTACTTC
-	TRBV7-8	-	TRBJ1-4	CASSLGSAVTLGEKLFF	TGTGCCAGCAGCTTAGGGTCTGCCGTAACCCTAGGTGAAAAACTGTTTTTT
-	TRBV5-1	once	TRBJ1-5	CASSPDSRQPQHF	TGCGCCAGCAGCCCGGACTCCCGCCAGCCCCAGCATTTT
-	TRBV2	-	TRBJ1-1	CASSERTGNEAFF	TGTGCCAGCAGTGAAAGAACAGGGAATGAAGCTTTCTTT
-	TRBV5-1	-	TRBJ1-2	CASSNGQNYGYTF	TGCGCCAGCAGCAACGGACAGAACTATGGCTACACCTTC
-	TRBV27	-	TRBJ2-3	CASSLRSGPTGDTQYF	TGTGCCAGCAGTTTGAGGAGCGGTCCTACGGGGGATACGCAGTATTTT
TRBD2	TRBV7-2	-	TRBJ2-7	CASSLTAGDLEQYF	TGTGCCAGCAGCTTGACAGCGGGAGACCTGGAGCAGTACTTC
-	TRBV21-1	-	TRBJ2-6	CASSRDRDRDLSGANVLTF	TGTGCCAGCAGCAGAGACCGGGACAGGGACCTCTCTGGGGCCAACGTCCTGACTTTC
TRBD2	TRBV30	-	TRBJ2-3	CASSGGATDTQYF	TGTGCCTCAAGCGGGGGGGCCACAGATACGCAGTATTTT
TRBD1	TRBV5-1	-	TRBJ2-3	CASSPGQGAGTQYF	TGCGCCAGCTCCCCGGGACAGGGGGCGGGTACGCAGTATTTT
-	TRBV27	-	TRBJ1-1	CASRLQENTEAFF	TGTGCCAGCAGACTACAGGAGAACACTGAAGCTTTCTTT
-	TRBV6-1	-	TRBJ2-5	CASSVGVTRIIRETQYF	TGTGCCAGCAGTGTAGGGGTGACTAGGATTATACGAGAGACCCAGTACTTC
TRBD1	TRBV6-1	-	TRBJ2-7	CASSEGDRINEQYF	TGTGCCAGCAGTGAAGGGGACAGGATCAACGAGCAGTACTTC
TRBD2	TRBV15	-	TRBJ2-7	CATSEDTGGPYEQYF	TGTGCCACCAGCGAAGATACGGGGGGACCCTACGAGCAGTACTTC
-	TRBV11-2	-	TRBJ2-2	CASSPRTITTGELFF	TGTGCCAGCAGCCCCCGGACTATAACCACCGGGGAGCTGTTTTTT
TRBD1	TRBV10-3	-	TRBJ1-2	CAILPGGGYGYTF	TGTGCCATATTACCAGGGGGCGGCTATGGCTACACCTTC
TRBD2	TRBV7-9	once	TRBJ2-5	CASSLTGGSGAGKTQYF	TGTGCCAGCAGCTTAACGGGCGGGAGCGGCGCAGGGAAGACCCAGTACTTC
-	TRBV7-8	-	TRBJ2-3	CASSLVGRAGDTQYF	TGTGCCAGCAGCTTAGTAGGCAGGGCAGGAGATACGCAGTATTTT
TRBD2	TRBV2	-	TRBJ2-1	CASKSREGYNEQFF	TGTGCCAGCAAATCGCGGGAGGGTTACAATGAGCAGTTCTTC
-	TRBV28	-	TRBJ1-5	CASSFHGSNQPQHF	TGTGCCAGCAGTTTTCACGGTAGCAATCAGCCCCAGCATTTT
TRBD1	TRBV5-1	-	TRBJ1-2	CASSVDRVDGYTF	TGCGCCAGCAGCGTGGACAGGGTCGATGGCTACACCTTC